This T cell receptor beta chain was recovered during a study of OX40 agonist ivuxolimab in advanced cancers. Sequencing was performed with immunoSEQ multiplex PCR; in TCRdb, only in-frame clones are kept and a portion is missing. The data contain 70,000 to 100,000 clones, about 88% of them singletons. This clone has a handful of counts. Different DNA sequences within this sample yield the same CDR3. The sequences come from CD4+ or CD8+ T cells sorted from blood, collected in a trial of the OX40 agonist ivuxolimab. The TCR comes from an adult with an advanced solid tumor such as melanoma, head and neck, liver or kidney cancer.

Written as DNA, the CDR3 is TGTGCCAGCAGCCAGCCCAATCAGCCCCAGCATTTT. Amino acid sequence: CASSQPNQPQHF. V and J are TRBV7-2 and TRBJ1-5, with D unresolved. V was clipped by 5 bases and J by 3 bases, with 5 bases between them. The V gene's germline CDR1 is SGHTA and CDR2 FQGNSA. The CDR3 length is 12 residues.